This TCR beta chain was observed in a study of CD8+ T cells in alopecia areata. At the level of the study: Treated patients received oral tofacitinib, 5 to 10 mg twice daily. Study conclusions and caveats: Researchers reported that TCR sharing among patients proved less clear than in mice, possibly HLA-linked.

Germline V lookup: CDR1 SNHLY, CDR2 FYNNEI. V was pared by 7 bases and J by 3 bases, with 15 bases between. The CDR3 sequence is 14 residues long. Following RNA extraction, reverse transcription yielded cDNA that acted as the sequencing template. TCRdb keeps only in-frame clones here, not all; method: immunoSEQ multiplex PCR. The repertoire holds some 130,000 clones, with approximately 49% as singletons. As concerns this clone: Antigen specificity is unknown.

This TCR came from a human donor with alopecia areata. The chain combines TRBV2 with TRBJ1-2, with a possible D match to TRBD1 (6 bases). This sample comprised CD8+ T cells sorted from blood, obtained at week 0. The CDR3: CASTTGWGDYGYTF. The CDR3 DNA sequence: TGTGCCAGCACCACAGGGTGGGGGGACTATGGCTACACCTTC.